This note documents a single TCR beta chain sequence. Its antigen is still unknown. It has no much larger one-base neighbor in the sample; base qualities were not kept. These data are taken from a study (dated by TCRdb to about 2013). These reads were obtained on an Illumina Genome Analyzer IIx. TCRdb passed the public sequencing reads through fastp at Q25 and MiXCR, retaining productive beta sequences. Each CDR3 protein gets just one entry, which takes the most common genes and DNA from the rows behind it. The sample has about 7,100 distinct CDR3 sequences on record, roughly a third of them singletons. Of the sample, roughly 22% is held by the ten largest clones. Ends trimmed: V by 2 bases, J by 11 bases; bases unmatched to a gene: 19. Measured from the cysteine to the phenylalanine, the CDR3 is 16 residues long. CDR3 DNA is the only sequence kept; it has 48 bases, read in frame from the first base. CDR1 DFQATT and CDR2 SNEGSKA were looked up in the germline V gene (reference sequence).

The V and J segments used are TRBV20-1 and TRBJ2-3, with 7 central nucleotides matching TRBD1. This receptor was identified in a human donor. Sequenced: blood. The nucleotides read TGCAGTGCTAGATGGGCAGGGGGTATCTCCTACAATGAGCAGTATTTT. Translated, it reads CSARWAGGISYNEQYF.